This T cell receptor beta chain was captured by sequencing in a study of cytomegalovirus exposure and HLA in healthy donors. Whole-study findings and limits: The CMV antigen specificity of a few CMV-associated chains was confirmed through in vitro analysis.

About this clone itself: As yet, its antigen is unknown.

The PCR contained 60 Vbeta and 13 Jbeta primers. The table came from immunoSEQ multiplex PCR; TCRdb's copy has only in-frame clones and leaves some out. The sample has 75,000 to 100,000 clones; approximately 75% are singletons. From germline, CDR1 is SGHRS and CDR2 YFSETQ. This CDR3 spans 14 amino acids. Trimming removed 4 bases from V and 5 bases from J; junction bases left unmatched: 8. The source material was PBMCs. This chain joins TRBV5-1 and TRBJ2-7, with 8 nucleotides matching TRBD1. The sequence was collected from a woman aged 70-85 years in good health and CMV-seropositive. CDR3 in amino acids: CASSVGQGTDEQYF. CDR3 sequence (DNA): TGCGCCAGCAGCGTCGGACAGGGCACGGACGAGCAGTACTTC. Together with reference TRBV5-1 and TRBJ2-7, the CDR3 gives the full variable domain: KAGVTQTPRYLIKTRGQQVTLSCSPISGHRSVSWYQQTPGQGLQFLFEYFSETQRNKGNFPGRFSGRQFSNSRSEMNVSTLELGDSALYLCASSVGQGTDEQYFGPGTRLTVT.